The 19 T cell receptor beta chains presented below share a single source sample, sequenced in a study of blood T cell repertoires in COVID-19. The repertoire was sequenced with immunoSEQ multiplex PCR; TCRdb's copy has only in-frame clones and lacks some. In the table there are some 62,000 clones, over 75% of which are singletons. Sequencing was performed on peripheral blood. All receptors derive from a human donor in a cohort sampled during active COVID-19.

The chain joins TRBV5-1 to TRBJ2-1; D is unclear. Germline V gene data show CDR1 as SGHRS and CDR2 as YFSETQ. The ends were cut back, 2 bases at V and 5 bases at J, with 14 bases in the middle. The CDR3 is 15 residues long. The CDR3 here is CASSFSGSTDNEQFF. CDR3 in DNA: TGCGCCAGCAGCTTTTCGGGTTCTACTGACAATGAGCAGTTCTTC.

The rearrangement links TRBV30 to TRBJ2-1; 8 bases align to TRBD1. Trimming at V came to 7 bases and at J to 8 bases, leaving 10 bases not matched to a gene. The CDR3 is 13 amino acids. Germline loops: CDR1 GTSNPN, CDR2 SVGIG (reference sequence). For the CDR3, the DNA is TGTGCCTTACGGACAGGGAAAGTCGATGAGCAGTTCTTC. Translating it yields CALRTGKVDEQFF.

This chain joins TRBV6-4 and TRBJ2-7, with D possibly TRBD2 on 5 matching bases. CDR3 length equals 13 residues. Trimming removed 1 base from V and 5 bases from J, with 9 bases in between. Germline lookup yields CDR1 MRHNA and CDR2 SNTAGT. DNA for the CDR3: TGTGCCAGCAGTGACTTCCCCGGGGACGAGCAGTACTTC. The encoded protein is CASSDFPGDEQYF.

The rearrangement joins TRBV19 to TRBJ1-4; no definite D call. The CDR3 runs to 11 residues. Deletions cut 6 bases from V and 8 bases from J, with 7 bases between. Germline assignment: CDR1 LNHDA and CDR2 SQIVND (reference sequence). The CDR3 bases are TGTGCCAGTAGCCTAACCGAAAAACTGTTTTTT. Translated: CASSLTEKLFF.

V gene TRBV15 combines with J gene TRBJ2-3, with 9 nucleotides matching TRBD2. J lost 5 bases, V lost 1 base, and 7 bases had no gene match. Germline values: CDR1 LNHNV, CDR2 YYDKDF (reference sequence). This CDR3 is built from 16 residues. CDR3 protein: CATSRVIAGAGDTQYF. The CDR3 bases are TGTGCCACCAGCAGAGTCATAGCGGGAGCCGGAGATACGCAGTATTTT.

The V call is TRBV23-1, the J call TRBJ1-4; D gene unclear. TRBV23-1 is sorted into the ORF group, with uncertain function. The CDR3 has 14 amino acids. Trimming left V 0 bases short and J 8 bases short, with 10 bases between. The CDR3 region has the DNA TGCGCCAGCAGTCAATCAGAGGGTGGGGAAAAACTGTTTTTT. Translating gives CASSQSEGGEKLFF.

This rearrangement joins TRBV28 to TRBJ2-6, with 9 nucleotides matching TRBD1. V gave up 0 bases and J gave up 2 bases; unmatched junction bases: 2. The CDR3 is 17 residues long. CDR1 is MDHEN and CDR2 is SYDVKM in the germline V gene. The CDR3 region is CASSLWGTGTGANVLTF. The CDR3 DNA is TGTGCCAGCAGTTTATGGGGGACAGGGACTGGGGCCAACGTCCTGACTTTC. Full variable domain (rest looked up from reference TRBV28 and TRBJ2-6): DVKVTQSSRYLVKRTGEKVFLECVQDMDHENMFWYRQDPGLGLRLIYFSYDVKMKEKGDIPEGYSVSREKKERFSLILESASTNQTSMYLCASSLWGTGTGANVLTFGAGSRLTVL.

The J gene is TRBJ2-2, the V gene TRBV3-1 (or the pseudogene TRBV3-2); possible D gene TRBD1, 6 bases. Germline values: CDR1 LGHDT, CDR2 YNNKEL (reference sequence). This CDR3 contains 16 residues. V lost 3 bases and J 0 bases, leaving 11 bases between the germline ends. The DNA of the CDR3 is TGTGCCAGCAGCCATAACAGGGCCGCGAACACCGGGGAGCTGTTTTTT. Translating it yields CASSHNRAANTGELFF.

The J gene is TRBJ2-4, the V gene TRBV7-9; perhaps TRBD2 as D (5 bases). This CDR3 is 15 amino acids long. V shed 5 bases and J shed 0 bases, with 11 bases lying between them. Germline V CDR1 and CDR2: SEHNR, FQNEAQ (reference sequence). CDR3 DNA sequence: TGTGCCAGCAGCCTCGACGGACTAGCCAAAAACATTCAGTACTTC. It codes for CASSLDGLAKNIQYF.

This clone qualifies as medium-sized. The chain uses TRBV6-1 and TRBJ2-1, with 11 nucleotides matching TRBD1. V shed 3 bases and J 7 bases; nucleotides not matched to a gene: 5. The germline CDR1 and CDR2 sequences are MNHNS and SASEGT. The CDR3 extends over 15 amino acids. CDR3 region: CASSEDRGPENEQFF. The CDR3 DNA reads TGTGCCAGCAGTGAGGACAGGGGGCCGGAAAATGAGCAGTTCTTC.

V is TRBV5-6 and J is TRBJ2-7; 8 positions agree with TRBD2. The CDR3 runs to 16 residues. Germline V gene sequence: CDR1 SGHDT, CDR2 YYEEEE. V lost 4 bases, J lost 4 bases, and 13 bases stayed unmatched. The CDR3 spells CASSSPGGPRQYEQYF. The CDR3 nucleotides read TGTGCCAGCAGCAGTCCGGGGGGGCCGAGGCAGTACGAGCAGTACTTC.

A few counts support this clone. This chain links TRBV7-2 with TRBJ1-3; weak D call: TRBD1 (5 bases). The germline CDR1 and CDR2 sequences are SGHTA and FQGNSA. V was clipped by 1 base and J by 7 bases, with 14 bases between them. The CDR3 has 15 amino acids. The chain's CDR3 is CASSLDVGRVNTIYF. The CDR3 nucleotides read TGTGCCAGCAGCTTAGACGTCGGCAGGGTGAACACCATATATTTT.

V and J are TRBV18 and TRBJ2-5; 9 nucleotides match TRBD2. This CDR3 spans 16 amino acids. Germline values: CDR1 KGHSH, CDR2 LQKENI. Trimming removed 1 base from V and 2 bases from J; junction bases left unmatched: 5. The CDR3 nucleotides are TGTGCCAGCTCACCACAGGGGCTAGCGGGGCAAGAGACCCAGTACTTC. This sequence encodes CASSPQGLAGQETQYF.

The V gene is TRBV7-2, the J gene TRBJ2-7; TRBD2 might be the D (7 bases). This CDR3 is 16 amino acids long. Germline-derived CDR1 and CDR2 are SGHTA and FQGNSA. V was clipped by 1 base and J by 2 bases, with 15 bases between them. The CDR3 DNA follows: TGTGCCAGCAGCTTAGTTGGGGGGGGGCCTACCTACGAGCAGTACTTC. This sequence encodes CASSLVGGGPTYEQYF.

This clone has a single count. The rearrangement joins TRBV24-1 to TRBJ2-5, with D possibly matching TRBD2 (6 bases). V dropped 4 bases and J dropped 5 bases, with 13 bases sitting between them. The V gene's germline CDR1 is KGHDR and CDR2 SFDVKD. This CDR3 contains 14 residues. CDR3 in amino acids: CATSDATRGETQYF. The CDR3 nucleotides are TGTGCCACCAGTGACGCGACTCGGGGGGAGACCCAGTACTTC.

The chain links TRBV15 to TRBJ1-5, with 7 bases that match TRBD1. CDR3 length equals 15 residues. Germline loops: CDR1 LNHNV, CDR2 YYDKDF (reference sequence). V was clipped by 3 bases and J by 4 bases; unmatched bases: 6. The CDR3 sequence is CATSSVQGENQPQHF. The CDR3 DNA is TGTGCCACCAGCAGCGTTCAGGGGGAAAATCAGCCCCAGCATTTT.

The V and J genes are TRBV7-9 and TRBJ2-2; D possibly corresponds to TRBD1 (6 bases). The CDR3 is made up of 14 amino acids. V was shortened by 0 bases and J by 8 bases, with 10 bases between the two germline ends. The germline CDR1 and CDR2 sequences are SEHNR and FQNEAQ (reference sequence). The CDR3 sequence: CASSLATTGGELFF. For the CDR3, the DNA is TGTGCCAGCAGCTTAGCGACGACAGGTGGGGAGCTGTTTTTT.

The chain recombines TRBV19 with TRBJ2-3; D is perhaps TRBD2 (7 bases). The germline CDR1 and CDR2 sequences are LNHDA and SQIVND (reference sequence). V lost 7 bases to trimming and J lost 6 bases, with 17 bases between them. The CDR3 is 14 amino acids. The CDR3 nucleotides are TGTGCCAGTACGTTCTCGGGGGGCAGGGATACGCAGTATTTT. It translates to CASTFSGGRDTQYF.

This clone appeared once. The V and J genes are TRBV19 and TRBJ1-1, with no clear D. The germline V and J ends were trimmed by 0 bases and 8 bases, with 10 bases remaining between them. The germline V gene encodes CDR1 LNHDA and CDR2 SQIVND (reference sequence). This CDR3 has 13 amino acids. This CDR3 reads CASSIEGDTEAFF. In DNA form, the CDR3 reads TGTGCCAGTAGTATAGAGGGAGATACGGAAGCTTTCTTT. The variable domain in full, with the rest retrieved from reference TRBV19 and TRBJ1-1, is DGGITQSPKYLFRKEGQNVTLSCEQNLNHDAMYWYRQDPGQGLRLIYYSQIVNDFQKGDIAEGYSVSREKKESFPLTVTSAQKNPTAFYLCASSIEGDTEAFFGQGTRLTVV.